The TCR beta chain under discussion was sequenced for a study of tissue T cells after allogeneic stem cell transplantation. The table came from immunoSEQ multiplex PCR; TCRdb's copy has only in-frame clones and leaves some out. The repertoire consists of 20,000 to 30,000 clones, with about 89% occurring once and the leading ten covering more than 1.5%. This CDR3 is built from 14 residues. The ends were cut back, 3 bases at V and 4 bases at J, with 12 bases in the middle. Germline V gene lookup returns CDR1 LGHDT and CDR2 YNNKEL (reference sequence). Study findings and constraints: Limitations included a small, clinically heterogeneous cohort and limited sampling depth.

Comment on this clone: What it binds is not known.

The rearrangement joins TRBV3-1 (or the pseudogene TRBV3-2) to TRBJ1-1; the D is unclear. This clonotype was sampled from a male donor at least 60 years old who later had graft-versus-host disease after an allogeneic stem cell transplant. The source material was blood, sampled before transplantation. CDR3 in DNA: TGTGCCAGCAGCCACGGACGTGAAGGCACTGAAGCTTTCTTT. As protein: CASSHGREGTEAFF.